The clone carrying this T cell receptor beta chain appeared once. What it recognizes is unknown. 60 Vbeta and 13 Jbeta primers were used in PCR. This table comes from immunoSEQ multiplex PCR, and its TCRdb copy is limited to in-frame clones, with some not included. The table records roughly 280,000 clones, roughly 70% of them present only once. V lost 4 bases and J lost 3, with 14 bases in between. From germline, CDR1 is SGHDT and CDR2 YYEEEE. The CDR3 runs 14 residues. The entry originates in a study of cytomegalovirus exposure and HLA in healthy donors. As for the study in general: As an earlier analysis found, roughly 180 million T cells yielded approximately 100 million unique TCR beta sequences.

Overall study findings and caveats: Both high specificity and high sensitivity reportedly marked the classifier's diagnosis of cytomegalovirus status. Rarity marked most TCR sequences, yet some public TCRs occurred in many donors. TCR beta sequences reportedly predicted most subjects' HLA-A and HLA-B alleles accurately.

Sequencing was carried out using PBMCs. This receptor was obtained from a female donor in good health and CMV-seronegative. This chain uses TRBV5-6 with TRBJ2-7, with D maybe TRBD2 (6 bases). The CDR3 loop reads CASSTGLIFYEQYF. CDR3 coding DNA: TGTGCCAGCAGCACGGGACTGATCTTCTACGAGCAGTACTTC.